This TCR beta chain was recorded in a study of glioma-infiltrating T cells after dendritic cell vaccination listed by TCRdb under 2016. About the study as a whole: The cohort included around 15 glioblastoma patients drawn from Phase I and II dendritic cell vaccination trials, of whom 9 were newly diagnosed and 6 had recurrent disease. Patients received autologous tumor lysate-pulsed dendritic cell vaccination between about 2002 and 2012. The vaccine was prepared from monocyte-derived dendritic cells that were cultured for roughly seven days with IL-4 and GM-CSF and then pulsed overnight with autologous tumor lysate. Each patient got three intradermal injections of the dendritic cell vaccine, spaced at biweekly intervals, in the arm below the axilla. In glioblastoma patients vaccinated with dendritic cells, deep sequencing of TCR beta CDR3 regions served to measure tumor-infiltrating lymphocyte content and to compare repertoires between tumor and blood. Survival after dendritic cell vaccination was correlated with TCR sequencing metrics such as TIL content and the overlap between tumor and blood repertoires. Findings and caveats that apply to the study as a whole: No direct relationship between TCR clonality and survival was found, suggesting a diverse polyclonal response may matter. After dendritic cell vaccination, a higher estimated pretreatment TIL content predicted longer time to progression and overall survival. The response model built on TCR overlap across three groups was characterized as speculative, with prospective validation still needed. The cohort was small and heterogeneous, and full blood and tumor sets were available for few patients, with initial-recurrent tumor pairs available for even fewer patients.

The CDR3 spans 15 residues, from the cysteine through the phenylalanine. Here the CDR3 DNA is all that survives: 45 bases in frame from base 1. From the germline V gene, CDR1 is SQVTM and CDR2 is ANQGSEA. Between the V and J ends, shortened by 3 bases and 7 bases respectively, the junction contains 19 bases. Patients were selected for having adequate residual fresh-frozen tumor tissue and more than two years of available survival data. Molecular status otherwise varied across the glioblastoma patients, but none of them carried an isocitrate dehydrogenase mutation. PBMC were collected before vaccination, two weeks after the third vaccination, and at tumor progression if progression occurred. The Qiagen DNeasy Blood extraction Kit was used for extraction of genomic DNA. Comment on this clone: What antigen it recognizes has not been identified. Nothing much larger sits one base from this clone, and base qualities are not available.

The immunoSEQ assay amplified TCRB CDR3 regions from around 2.1 micrograms of genomic DNA, or from all available DNA when less than that amount was available. Multiplex PCR used 60 forward primers for TCR V beta segments and 13 reverse primers for J beta segments. To estimate reads per starting template, synthetic control templates were spiked into each sample at limiting dilution. Reads of 87 bp were generated by sequencing on the Illumina HiSeq System. The original pipeline was this. PCR and sequencing errors were removed by a nearest neighbor algorithm that merged closely related sequences. TCR overlap was defined as the percentage of unique tumor TCR beta sequences that were also found in the peripheral blood of the same patient. Sourced from immuneACCESS, this table was stored by TCRdb with only in-frame sequences that have V and J called. A share of the clones is absent; for the studies checked, an unresolved V gene accounts for under half, and the remainder has no known explanation. From that table come the V and J calls and clone size; the DNA was used to work out D and trimming. For this sample the table gives 100,000 or so clones, of which approximately 90% were detected only once. The ten largest clones take up around 16% of the sample.

Sequencing used blood, obtained before dendritic cell vaccination. This clonotype was obtained from a human donor with glioblastoma. This chain joins TRBV29-1 to TRBJ2-1; the D gene is possibly TRBD2, with 5 bases matching. The DNA sequence is as follows: TGCAGCGTTGATTTACCCAGCGGTCGAGGGAATGAGCAGTTCTTC. Its protein is CSVDLPSGRGNEQFF.